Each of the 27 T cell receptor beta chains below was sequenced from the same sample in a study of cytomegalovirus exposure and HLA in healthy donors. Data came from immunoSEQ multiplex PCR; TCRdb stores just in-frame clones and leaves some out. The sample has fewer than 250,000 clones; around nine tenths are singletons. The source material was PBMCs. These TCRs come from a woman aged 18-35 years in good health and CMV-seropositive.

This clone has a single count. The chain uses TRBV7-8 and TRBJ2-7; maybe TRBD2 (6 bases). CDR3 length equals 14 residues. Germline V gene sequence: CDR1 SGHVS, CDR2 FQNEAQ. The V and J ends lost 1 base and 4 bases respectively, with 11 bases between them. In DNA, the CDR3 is TGTGCCAGCAGCTTAGAGGAGGGTCCGTACGAGCAGTACTTC. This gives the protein CASSLEEGPYEQYF.

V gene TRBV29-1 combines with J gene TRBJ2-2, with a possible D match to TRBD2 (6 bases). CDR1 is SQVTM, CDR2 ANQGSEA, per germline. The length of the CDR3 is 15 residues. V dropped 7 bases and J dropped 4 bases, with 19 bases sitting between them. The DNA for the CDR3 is TGCAGCGCCCCCTTACCGGGAGCGGGCACCGGGGAGCTGTTTTTT. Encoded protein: CSAPLPGAGTGELFF.

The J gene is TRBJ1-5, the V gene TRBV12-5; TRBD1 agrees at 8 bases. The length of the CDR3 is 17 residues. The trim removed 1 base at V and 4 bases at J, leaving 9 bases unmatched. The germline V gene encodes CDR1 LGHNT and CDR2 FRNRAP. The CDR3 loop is CASGLGTTGEGNQPQHF. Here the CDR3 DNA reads TGTGCTAGTGGTTTGGGCACGACAGGGGAAGGGAATCAGCCCCAGCATTTT. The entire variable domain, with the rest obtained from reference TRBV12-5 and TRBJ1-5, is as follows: DARVTQTPRHKVTEMGQEVTMRCQPILGHNTVFWYRQTMMQGLELLAYFRNRAPLDDSGMPKDRFSAEMPDATLATLKIQPSEPRDSAVYFCASGLGTTGEGNQPQHFGDGTRLSIL.

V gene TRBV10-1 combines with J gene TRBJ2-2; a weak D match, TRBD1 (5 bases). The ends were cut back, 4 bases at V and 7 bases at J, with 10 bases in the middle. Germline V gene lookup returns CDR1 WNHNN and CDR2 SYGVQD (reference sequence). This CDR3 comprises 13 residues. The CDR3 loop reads CASSVRGVGELFF. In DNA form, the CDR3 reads TGCGCCAGCAGTGTAAGGGGCGTCGGGGAGCTGTTTTTT.

Written as DNA, the CDR3 is TGTGCCAGCAGCCCAGGACTAGCGGGAGGCCTCTCCTACAATGAGCAGTTCTTC. Translated, it gives CASSPGLAGGLSYNEQFF. The rearrangement joins TRBV28 to TRBJ2-1; 14 nucleotides agree with TRBD2. CDR3 size: 18 residues. J lost 0 bases, V lost 6 bases, and 7 bases had no gene match. Per the germline V gene, CDR1 is MDHEN and CDR2 is SYDVKM.

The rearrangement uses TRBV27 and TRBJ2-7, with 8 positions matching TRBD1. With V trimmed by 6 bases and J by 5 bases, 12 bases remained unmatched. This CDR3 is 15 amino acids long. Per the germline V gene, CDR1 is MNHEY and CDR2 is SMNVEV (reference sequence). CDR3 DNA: TGTGCCAGCAGGCGGTCCGGGACAGGAGTTGACGAGCAGTACTTC. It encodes CASRRSGTGVDEQYF.

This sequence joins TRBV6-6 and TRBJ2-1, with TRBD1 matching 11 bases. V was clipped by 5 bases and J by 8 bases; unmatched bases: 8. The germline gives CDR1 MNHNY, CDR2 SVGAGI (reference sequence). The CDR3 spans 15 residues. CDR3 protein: CASSAPGQGGHEQFF. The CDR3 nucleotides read TGTGCCAGCAGTGCGCCGGGACAGGGGGGGCATGAGCAGTTCTTC.

The chain's CDR3 is CASTGGANEKLFF. The DNA of the CDR3 is TGCGCCAGCACCGGGGGGGCTAATGAAAAACTGTTTTTT. This chain joins TRBV4-1 and TRBJ1-4, with a weak D call TRBD1 (5 bases). There are 13 residues in the CDR3. Between the trimmed V and J ends, which lost 7 bases and 3 bases, there was a span of 9 bases. In germline, CDR1 is MGHRA, CDR2 YSYEKL.

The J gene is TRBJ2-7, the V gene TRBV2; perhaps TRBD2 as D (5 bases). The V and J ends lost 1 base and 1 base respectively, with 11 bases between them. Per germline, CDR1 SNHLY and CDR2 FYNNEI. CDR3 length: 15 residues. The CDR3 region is CASSEEGDGSYEQYF. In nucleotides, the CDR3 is TGTGCCAGCAGTGAAGAGGGAGACGGTTCCTACGAGCAGTACTTC.

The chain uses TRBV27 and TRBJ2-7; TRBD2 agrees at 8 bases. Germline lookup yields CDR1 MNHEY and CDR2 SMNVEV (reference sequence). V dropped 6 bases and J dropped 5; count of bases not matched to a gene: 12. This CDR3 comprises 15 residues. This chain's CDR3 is CASSWLGSGTHEQYF. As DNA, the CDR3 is TGTGCCAGCAGCTGGCTGGGTAGCGGGACCCACGAGCAGTACTTC.

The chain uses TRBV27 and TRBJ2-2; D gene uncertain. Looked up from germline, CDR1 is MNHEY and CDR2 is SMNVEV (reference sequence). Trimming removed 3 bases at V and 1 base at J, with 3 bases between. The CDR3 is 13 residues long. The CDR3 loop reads CASSFMNTGELFF. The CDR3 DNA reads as TGTGCCAGCAGTTTCATGAACACCGGGGAGCTGTTTTTT.

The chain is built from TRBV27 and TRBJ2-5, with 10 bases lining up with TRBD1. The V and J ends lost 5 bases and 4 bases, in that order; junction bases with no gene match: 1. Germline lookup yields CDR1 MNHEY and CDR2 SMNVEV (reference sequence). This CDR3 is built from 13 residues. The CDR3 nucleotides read TGTGCCAGCAGTCGGGACAGGGGAGAGACCCAGTACTTC. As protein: CASSRDRGETQYF.

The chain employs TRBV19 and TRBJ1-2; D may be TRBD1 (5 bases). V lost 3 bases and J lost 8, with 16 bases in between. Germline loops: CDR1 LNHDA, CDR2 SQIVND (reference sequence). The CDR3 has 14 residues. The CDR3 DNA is TGTGCCAGTAGTATGTGGGGGGAACCGGGAGGCTACACCTTC. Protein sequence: CASSMWGEPGGYTF. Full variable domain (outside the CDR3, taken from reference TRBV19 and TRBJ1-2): DGGITQSPKYLFRKEGQNVTLSCEQNLNHDAMYWYRQDPGQGLRLIYYSQIVNDFQKGDIAEGYSVSREKKESFPLTVTSAQKNPTAFYLCASSMWGEPGGYTFGSGTRLTVV.

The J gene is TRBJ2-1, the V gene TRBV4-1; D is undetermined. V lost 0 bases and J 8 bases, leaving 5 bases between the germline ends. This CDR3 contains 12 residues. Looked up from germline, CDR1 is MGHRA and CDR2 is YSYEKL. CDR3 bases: TGCGCCAGCAGCCAAGATGACTATGAGCAGTTCTTC. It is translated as CASSQDDYEQFF.

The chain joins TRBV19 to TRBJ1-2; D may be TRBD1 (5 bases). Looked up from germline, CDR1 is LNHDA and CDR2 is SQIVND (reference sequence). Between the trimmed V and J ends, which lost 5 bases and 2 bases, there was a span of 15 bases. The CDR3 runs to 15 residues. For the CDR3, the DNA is TGTGCCAGTAGTCCCCTTGGCAGGGCGAACTATGGCTACACCTTC. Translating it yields CASSPLGRANYGYTF.

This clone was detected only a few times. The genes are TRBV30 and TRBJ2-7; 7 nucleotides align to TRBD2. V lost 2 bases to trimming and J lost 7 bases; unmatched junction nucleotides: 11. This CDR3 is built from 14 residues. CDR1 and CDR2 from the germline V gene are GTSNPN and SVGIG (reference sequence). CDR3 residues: CAWSPGRAGEEQYF. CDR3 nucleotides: TGTGCCTGGAGTCCGGGACGGGCGGGGGAGGAGCAGTACTTC.

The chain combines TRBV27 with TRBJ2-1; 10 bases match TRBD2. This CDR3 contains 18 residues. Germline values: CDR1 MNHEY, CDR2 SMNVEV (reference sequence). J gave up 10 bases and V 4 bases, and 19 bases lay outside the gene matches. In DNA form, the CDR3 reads TGTGCCAGCAGTTCGACCTTTCAAGCGGGAGGGCCCTTTGGAGAGCAGTTCTTC. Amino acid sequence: CASSSTFQAGGPFGEQFF.

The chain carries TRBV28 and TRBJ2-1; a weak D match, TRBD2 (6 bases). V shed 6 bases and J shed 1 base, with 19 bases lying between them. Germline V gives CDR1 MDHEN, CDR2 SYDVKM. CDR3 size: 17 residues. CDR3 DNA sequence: TGTGCCAGCAGCTATATCCGGGGGACTCGGTCCTACAATGAGCAGTTCTTC. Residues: CASSYIRGTRSYNEQFF. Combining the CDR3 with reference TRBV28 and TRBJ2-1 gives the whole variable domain DVKVTQSSRYLVKRTGEKVFLECVQDMDHENMFWYRQDPGLGLRLIYFSYDVKMKEKGDIPEGYSVSREKKERFSLILESASTNQTSMYLCASSYIRGTRSYNEQFFGPGTRLTVL.

CDR3 DNA sequence: TGCGCCAGCAGCTCCCCGACAGAGCTAGACTATGGCTACACCTTC. As protein: CASSSPTELDYGYTF. The chain combines TRBV5-1 with TRBJ1-2; TRBD1 is a possible D gene (5 bases). The CDR3 runs 15 residues. Germline CDR1 is SGHRS and CDR2 is YFSETQ. Trimming removed 3 bases at V and 3 bases at J, with 15 bases between.

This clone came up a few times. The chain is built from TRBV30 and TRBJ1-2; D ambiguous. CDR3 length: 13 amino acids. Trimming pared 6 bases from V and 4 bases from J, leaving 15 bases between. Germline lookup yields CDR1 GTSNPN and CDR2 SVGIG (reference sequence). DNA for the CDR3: TGTGCCTGCCCTAGAATGGCTGGCTATGGCTACACCTTC. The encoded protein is CACPRMAGYGYTF.

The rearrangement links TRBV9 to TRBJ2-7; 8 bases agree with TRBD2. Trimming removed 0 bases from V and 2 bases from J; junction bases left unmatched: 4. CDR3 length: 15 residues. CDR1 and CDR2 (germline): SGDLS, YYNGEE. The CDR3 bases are TGTGCCAGCAGCGTAGATAGCGGGACCACCTACGAGCAGTACTTC. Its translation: CASSVDSGTTYEQYF.

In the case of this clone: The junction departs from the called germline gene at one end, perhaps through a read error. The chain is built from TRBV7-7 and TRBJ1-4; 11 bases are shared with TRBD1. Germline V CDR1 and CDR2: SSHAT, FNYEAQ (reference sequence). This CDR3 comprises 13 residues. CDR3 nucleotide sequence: TGTGCTAGCAGCCGGGACAGGGGGGAAAAACTGTTTTTT. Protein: CASSRDRGEKLFF.

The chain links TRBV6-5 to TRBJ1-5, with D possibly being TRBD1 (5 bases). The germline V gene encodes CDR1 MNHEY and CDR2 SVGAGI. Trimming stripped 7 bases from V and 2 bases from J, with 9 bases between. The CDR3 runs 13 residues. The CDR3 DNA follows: TGTGCCAGCAACGGACACCGCAATCAGCCCCAGCATTTT. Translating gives CASNGHRNQPQHF.

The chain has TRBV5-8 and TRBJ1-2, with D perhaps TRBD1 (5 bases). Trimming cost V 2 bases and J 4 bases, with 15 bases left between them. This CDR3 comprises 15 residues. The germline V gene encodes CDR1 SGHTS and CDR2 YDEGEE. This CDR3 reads CASSFPGGSIYGYTF. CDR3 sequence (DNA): TGTGCCAGCAGCTTTCCCGGGGGTTCTATCTATGGCTACACCTTC.

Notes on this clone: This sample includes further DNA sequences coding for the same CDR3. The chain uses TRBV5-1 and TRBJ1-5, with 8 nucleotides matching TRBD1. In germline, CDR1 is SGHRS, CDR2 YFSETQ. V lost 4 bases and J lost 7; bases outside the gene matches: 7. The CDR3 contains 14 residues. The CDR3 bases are TGCGCCAGCAGCCCAGGACAGGGAGGGCAGCCCCAGCATTTT. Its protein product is CASSPGQGGQPQHF.

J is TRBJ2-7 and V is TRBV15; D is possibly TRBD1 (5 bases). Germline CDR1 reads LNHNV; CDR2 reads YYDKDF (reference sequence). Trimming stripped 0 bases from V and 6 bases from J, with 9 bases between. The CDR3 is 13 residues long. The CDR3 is CATSRDGGAEQYF. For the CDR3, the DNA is TGTGCCACCAGCAGAGATGGTGGGGCCGAGCAGTACTTC.

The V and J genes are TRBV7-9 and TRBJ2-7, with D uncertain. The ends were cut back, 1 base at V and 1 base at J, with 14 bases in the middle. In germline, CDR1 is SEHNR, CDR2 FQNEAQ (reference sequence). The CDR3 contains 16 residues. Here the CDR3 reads CASSLVVTVKSYEQYF. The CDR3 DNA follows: TGTGCCAGCAGCTTAGTGGTGACTGTGAAATCCTACGAGCAGTACTTC.